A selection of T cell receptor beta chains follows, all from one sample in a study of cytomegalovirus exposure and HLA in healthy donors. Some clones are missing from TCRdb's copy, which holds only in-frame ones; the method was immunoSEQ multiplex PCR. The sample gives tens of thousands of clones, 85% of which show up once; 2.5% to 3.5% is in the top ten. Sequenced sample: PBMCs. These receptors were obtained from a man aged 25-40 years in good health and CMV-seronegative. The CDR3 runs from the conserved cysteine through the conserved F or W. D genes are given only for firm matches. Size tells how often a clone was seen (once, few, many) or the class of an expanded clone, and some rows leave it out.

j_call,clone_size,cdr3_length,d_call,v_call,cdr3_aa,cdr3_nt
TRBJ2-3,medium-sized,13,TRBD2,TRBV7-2,CASSLLAGDTQYF,TGTGCCAGCAGCTTACTAGCGGGAGATACGCAGTATTTT
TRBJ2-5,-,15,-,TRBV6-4,CASSEGPGGQETQYF,TGTGCCAGCAGTGAGGGTCCCGGGGGCCAAGAGACCCAGTACTTC
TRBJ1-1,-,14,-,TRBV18,CASSPASERAEAFF,TGTGCCAGCTCACCAGCGTCTGAGAGGGCTGAAGCTTTCTTT
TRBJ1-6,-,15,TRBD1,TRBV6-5,CASSYSTGDSSPLHF,TGTGCCAGCAGTTACTCGACAGGGGACTCTTCACCCCTCCACTTT
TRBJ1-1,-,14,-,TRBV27,CASGSGLRDTEAFF,TGTGCCAGCGGGTCAGGGTTAAGGGACACTGAAGCTTTCTTT
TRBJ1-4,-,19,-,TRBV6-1,CASSEGLYLFEGRSEKLFF,TGTGCCAGCAGTGAAGGCTTGTACCTTTTTGAGGGGAGGAGTGAAAAACTGTTTTTT
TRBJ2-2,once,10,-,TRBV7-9,CASQAGELFF,TGTGCCAGCCAGGCCGGGGAGCTGTTTTTT
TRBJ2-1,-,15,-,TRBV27,CASRLFLSGDNEQFF,TGTGCCAGCAGGCTTTTCCTTAGCGGAGACAATGAGCAGTTCTTC
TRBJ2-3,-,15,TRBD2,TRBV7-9,CASAGTSGSTDTQYF,TGTGCCTCAGCAGGGACTAGCGGGAGTACAGATACGCAGTATTTT
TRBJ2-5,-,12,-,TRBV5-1,CASSLDQETQYF,TGCGCCAGCAGCCTAGACCAAGAGACCCAGTACTTC
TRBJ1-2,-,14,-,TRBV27,CASSLSATGKGYTF,TGTGCCAGCAGTTTAAGTGCGACAGGAAAGGGCTACACCTTC
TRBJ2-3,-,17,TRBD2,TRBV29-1,CSVEDTWLAGGTDTQYF,TGCAGCGTTGAAGATACTTGGCTAGCGGGAGGCACAGATACGCAGTATTTT
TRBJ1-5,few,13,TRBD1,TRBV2,CASSWDRNQPQHF,TGTGCCAGCAGTTGGGACAGGAATCAGCCCCAGCATTTT
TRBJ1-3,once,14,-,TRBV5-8,CASSFWQGGNTIYF,TGTGCCAGCAGCTTTTGGCAGGGCGGAAACACCATATATTTT
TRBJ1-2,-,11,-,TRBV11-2,CASSLLNSPNF,TGTGCCAGCAGCTTATTAAACTCTCCCAACTTC
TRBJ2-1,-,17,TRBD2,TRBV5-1,CASSPGLAGPINNEQFF,TGCGCCAGCAGCCCCGGACTAGCGGGGCCGATAAACAATGAGCAGTTCTTC
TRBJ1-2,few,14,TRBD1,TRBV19,CASSGGQEEYGYTF,TGTGCCAGTAGTGGCGGACAGGAAGAGTATGGCTACACCTTC
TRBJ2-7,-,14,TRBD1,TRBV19,CASSTQGASYEQYF,TGTGCCAGTAGTACCCAGGGGGCTTCCTACGAGCAGTACTTC
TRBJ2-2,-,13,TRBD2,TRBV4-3,CASSLGLAGELFF,TGCGCCAGCAGCCTGGGACTAGCCGGGGAGCTGTTTTTT
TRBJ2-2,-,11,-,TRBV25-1,CASSEFWELFF,TGTGCCAGCAGTGAATTCTGGGAGCTGTTTTTT
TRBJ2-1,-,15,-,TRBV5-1,CASSPDGIVVNEQFF,TGCGCCAGCAGCCCTGACGGGATCGTCGTCAATGAGCAGTTCTTC
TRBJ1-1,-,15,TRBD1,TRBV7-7,CASSPGQGWDTEAFF,TGTGCCAGCAGTCCGGGACAGGGGTGGGACACTGAAGCTTTCTTT
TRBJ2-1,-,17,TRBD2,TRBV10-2,CASLGLAGEFSYNEQFF,TGCGCCAGCCTGGGACTAGCGGGAGAGTTCTCCTACAATGAGCAGTTCTTC
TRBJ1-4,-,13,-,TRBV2,CASSPEPGEKLFF,TGTGCCAGCAGCCCCGAACCCGGTGAAAAACTGTTTTTT
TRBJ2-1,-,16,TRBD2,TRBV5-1,CASSPRLAGGPNEQFF,TGCGCCAGCAGCCCAAGACTAGCGGGGGGGCCCAATGAGCAGTTCTTC
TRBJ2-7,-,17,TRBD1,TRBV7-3,CASSLLVGDRGDYEQYF,TGTGCCAGCAGCCTTCTCGTGGGGGACAGGGGAGACTACGAGCAGTACTTC
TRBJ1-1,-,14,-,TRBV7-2,CASSLGSENTEAFF,TGTGCCAGCAGCTTAGGCAGCGAGAACACTGAAGCTTTCTTT
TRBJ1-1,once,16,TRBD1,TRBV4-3,CASSPFGSTGEAEAFF,TGCGCCAGCAGCCCCTTCGGTAGTACAGGGGAAGCTGAAGCTTTCTTT
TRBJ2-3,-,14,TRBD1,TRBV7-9,CASSLLQGVDTQYF,TGTGCCAGCAGCTTATTACAGGGGGTGGATACGCAGTATTTT
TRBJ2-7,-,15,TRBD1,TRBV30,CAWRLRTGFSYEQYF,TGTGCCTGGAGACTCAGGACAGGGTTTAGTTACGAGCAGTACTTC
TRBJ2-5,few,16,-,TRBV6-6,CASSLGRDTSQETQYF,TGTGCCAGCAGCCTCGGAAGGGACACTTCACAAGAGACCCAGTACTTC
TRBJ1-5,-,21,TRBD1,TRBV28,CASSLFWARDRVGVRNQPQHF,TGTGCCAGCAGTTTATTCTGGGCCCGGGACAGGGTTGGAGTTCGCAATCAGCCCCAGCATTTT
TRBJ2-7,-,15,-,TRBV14,CASSSEQIPYREQYF,TGTGCCAGCAGTTCTGAACAGATACCCTACCGCGAGCAGTACTTC
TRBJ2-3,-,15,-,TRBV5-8,CASSQGGHTTDTQYF,TGTGCCAGCAGCCAGGGCGGACACACCACAGATACGCAGTATTTT
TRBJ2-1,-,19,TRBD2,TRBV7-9,CASSFPRQGASGRDNEQFF,TGTGCCAGCAGCTTTCCGAGACAGGGAGCTAGCGGGAGGGATAATGAGCAGTTCTTC
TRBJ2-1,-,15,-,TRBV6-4,CASSVTRSEYNEQFF,TGTGCCAGCAGCGTTACTAGATCCGAGTACAATGAGCAGTTCTTC
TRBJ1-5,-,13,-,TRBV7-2,CASSLGERRPQHF,TGTGCCAGCAGCCTCGGGGAGCGCCGGCCCCAGCATTTT
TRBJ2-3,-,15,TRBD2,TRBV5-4,CASSSTSGVTDTQYF,TGTGCCAGCAGCTCCACTAGCGGGGTCACAGATACGCAGTATTTT
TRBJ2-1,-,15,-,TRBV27,CASSLSWSSYNEQFF,TGTGCCAGCAGTTTAAGCTGGAGCTCCTACAATGAGCAGTTCTTC
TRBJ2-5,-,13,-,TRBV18,CASSPGFGETQYF,TGTGCCAGCTCACCAGGGTTCGGGGAGACCCAGTACTTC